The rows below give T cell receptor beta chains drawn from one sample of a study of blood T cell repertoires in COVID-19. Here immunoSEQ multiplex PCR was the method, and the copy in TCRdb shows in-frame clones only, minus some. The sample has about 23,000 clones, 94% seen once. Material for sequencing was peripheral blood. The receptors shown here come from a woman aged 45-65 years with active COVID-19. Each CDR3 is given with its conserved first and last residue. Each record gives: D gene, J gene, clone size, V gene, CDR3 length, CDR3 protein, CDR3 DNA. The D gene is left open where the match is weak. Only some rows state a clone size, as once, few, many or a class for expanded clones.

. TRBJ1-1 . TRBV7-3 13 CASSSRSNTEAFF TGTGCCAGCAGCTCCAGGTCGAACACTGAAGCTTTCTTT
. TRBJ2-1 . TRBV19 15 CASSIDSVSSNQQFF TGTGCCAGTAGTATAGATTCAGTATCGTCGAATCAGCAGTTCTTC
TRBD1 TRBJ1-2 . TRBV19 13 CASSIGTVYGYTF TGTGCCAGTAGTATCGGGACAGTCTATGGCTACACCTTC
TRBD2 TRBJ2-7 . TRBV7-9 14 CASSQAGERDEQYF TGTGCCAGCAGCCAAGCGGGAGAAAGGGACGAGCAGTACTTC
. TRBJ2-1 . TRBV4-1 16 CASSQDPASSYNEQFF TGCGCCAGCAGCCAAGATCCAGCGAGCTCCTACAATGAGCAGTTCTTC
TRBD2 TRBJ2-7 few TRBV29-1 12 CSVDSGNYEQYF TGCAGCGTTGACAGCGGGAACTACGAGCAGTACTTC
. TRBJ1-5 . TRBV7-6 16 CASSHGPGHSNQPQHF TGTGCCAGCAGCCATGGGCCAGGGCATAGCAATCAGCCCCAGCATTTT
TRBD2 TRBJ2-1 once TRBV5-1 13 CASSSGSLNEQFF TGCGCCAGTAGCAGCGGGAGTCTAAATGAGCAGTTCTTC
TRBD1 TRBJ1-6 once TRBV6-5 13 CASREAGGSPLHF TGTGCCAGCAGGGAGGCAGGGGGTTCACCCCTCCACTTT
. TRBJ2-5 . TRBV5-5 13 CASSSQIPETQYF TGTGCCAGCAGCTCACAGATCCCGGAGACCCAGTACTTC
. TRBJ1-4 few TRBV27 15 CASRRVRSANEKLFF TGTGCCAGTCGGAGGGTTCGGTCAGCTAATGAAAAACTGTTTTTT
TRBD1 TRBJ2-3 . TRBV7-9 16 CASSPRDSEQTDTQYF TGTGCCAGCAGTCCCAGGGACAGCGAGCAGACAGATACGCAGTATTTT
TRBD2 TRBJ2-7 . TRBV5-1 15 CASSAPSGPAYEQYF TGCGCCAGCAGCGCCCCTAGCGGGCCGGCCTACGAGCAGTACTTC
. TRBJ2-1 . TRBV6-6 15 CASSSVGEAYNEQFF TGTGCCAGCAGCTCGGTCGGAGAGGCCTACAATGAGCAGTTCTTC
. TRBJ1-6 . TRBV11-2 14 CASSLQGGNSPLHF TGTGCCAGCAGCCTACAGGGAGGGAATTCACCCCTCCACTTT
. TRBJ2-5 . TRBV19 16 CASSVSGGKGQETQYF TGTGCCAGTAGTGTCTCAGGGGGGAAGGGTCAAGAGACCCAGTACTTC
. TRBJ2-3 . TRBV19 16 CASSIGVSAGTDTQYF TGTGCCAGTAGTATAGGAGTCTCCGCGGGCACAGATACGCAGTATTTT
TRBD1 TRBJ1-2 once TRBV7-9 17 CASSLEGQGPRNYGYTF TGTGCCAGCAGCTTAGAGGGACAGGGTCCGAGAAACTATGGCTACACCTTC
. TRBJ2-7 . TRBV2 15 CASSEGPGATYEQYF TGTGCCAGCAGTGAAGGGCCAGGGGCGACCTACGAGCAGTACTTC
TRBD1 TRBJ1-1 . TRBV9 19 CASSVAAESGGRENTEAFF TGTGCCAGCAGCGTAGCTGCGGAATCAGGGGGACGAGAAAACACTGAAGCTTTCTTT
TRBD2 TRBJ2-3 . TRBV28 14 CATGGLAGTDTQYF TGTGCCACCGGGGGGCTAGCGGGGACAGATACGCAGTATTTT
. TRBJ1-5 . TRBV12-3/TRBV12-4 13 CASAGGSNQPQHF TGTGCCAGCGCGGGTGGGAGCAATCAGCCCCAGCATTTT
. TRBJ2-2 . TRBV5-1 15 CASASEGRDTGELFF TGCGCCAGCGCTTCGGAGGGACGTGACACCGGGGAGCTGTTTTTT
. TRBJ1-5 . TRBV19 13 CASSAQTNQPQHF TGTGCCAGTAGCGCTCAGACAAATCAGCCCCAGCATTTT
. TRBJ2-7 . TRBV5-6 13 CASSLTGLNEQYF TGTGCCAGCAGCTTGACAGGATTGAACGAGCAGTACTTC
TRBD1 TRBJ2-1 . TRBV6-1 13 CASSETGMSEQFF TGTGCCAGCAGTGAGACAGGGATGAGTGAGCAGTTCTTC
. TRBJ2-7 once TRBV2 14 CASSPGLMDYEQYF TGTGCCAGCAGTCCGGGACTCATGGACTACGAGCAGTACTTC
TRBD2 TRBJ2-1 . TRBV19 18 CASSTKAGVSVGYNEQFF TGTGCCAGTAGTACGAAAGCGGGAGTGTCCGTCGGCTACAATGAGCAGTTCTTC